Listed here are 13 T cell receptor beta chains from one sample, sequenced in a study of T cell clones after liver transplantation (dated by TCRdb to the late 2010s). Libraries were constructed by the immunoSEQ multiplex PCR assay. The source is immuneACCESS, and TCRdb retained only in-frame sequences with V and J called. Part of the clones is not carried over; for the studies checked, unresolved V genes explain less than half of this, and the remainder is unexplained. Within this sample are about 20,000 clones, with about four fifths of them counted one time only. In total, the top ten clones hold about 33% of the sample. The starting material was CD8+ T cells from blood, obtained less than 70 months after liver transplant. Receptors originate from a human patient who received a liver transplant. Post transplant, some T cells may arise from the graft donor.

The chain links TRBV27 to TRBJ1-5; D unclear. CDR3 length: 13 amino acids. The V gene's germline CDR1 is MNHEY and CDR2 SMNVEV (reference sequence). Trimming took 5 bases from V and 0 from J, leaving 5 bases between them. The CDR3 DNA sequence: TGTGCCAGCAGTGGGAGTAGCAATCAGCCCCAGCATTTT. This codes for CASSGSSNQPQHF.

The chain is built from TRBV27 and TRBJ1-1; D remains ambiguous. This CDR3 comprises 10 residues. V was shortened by 8 bases and J by 2 bases, with 3 bases between the two germline ends. Germline lookup yields CDR1 MNHEY and CDR2 SMNVEV (reference sequence). As DNA, the CDR3 is TGTGCCAGCGGAAACACTGAAGCTTTCTTT. Residues: CASGNTEAFF.

The chain employs TRBV4-1 and TRBJ1-6; weak D call: TRBD1 (5 bases). Per germline, CDR1 MGHRA and CDR2 YSYEKL. Trimming cost V 1 base and J 4 bases, with 11 bases left between them. The CDR3 contains 16 residues. CDR3 loop: CASSQVVGGYNSPLHF. As DNA, the CDR3 is TGCGCCAGCAGCCAAGTAGTCGGGGGATATAATTCACCCCTCCACTTT.

The rearrangement joins TRBV27 to TRBJ2-3, with 7 bases identical to TRBD2. Trimming cost V 2 bases and J 2 bases; bases outside gene matches: 4. CDR1 and CDR2 (germline): MNHEY, SMNVEV (reference sequence). The CDR3 contains 15 residues. The CDR3 region has the DNA TGTGCCAGCAGTTTAGGGACTATAAACACAGATACGCAGTATTTT. The encoded protein is CASSLGTINTDTQYF.

The chain is built from TRBV13 and TRBJ2-7; D uncertain. Trimming shortened V by 3 bases and J by 0 bases, and 3 bases separated the two germline ends. Germline V gene lookup returns CDR1 PRHDT and CDR2 FYEKMQ (reference sequence). There are 12 residues in the CDR3. Here the CDR3 DNA reads TGTGCCAGCAGCTTGAGCTCCTACGAGCAGTACTTC. Translated, it gives CASSLSSYEQYF.

The chain joins TRBV5-1 to TRBJ1-1; D may be TRBD1 (6 bases). CDR3 length equals 17 residues. The ends were cut back, 0 bases at V and 0 bases at J, with 15 bases in the middle. The germline CDR1 and CDR2 sequences are SGHRS and YFSETQ. The CDR3 DNA is TGCGCCAGCAGCTTGGAAGTGGGGGGCTTAGTGAACACTGAAGCTTTCTTT. Amino acids: CASSLEVGGLVNTEAFF.

This chain links TRBV19 with TRBJ2-2; 8 nucleotides agree with TRBD1. Germline CDR1 reads LNHDA; CDR2 reads SQIVND (reference sequence). V dropped 4 bases and J dropped 3; count of bases not matched to a gene: 7. This CDR3 region has 16 residues. CDR3 in DNA: TGTGCCAGTAGTACCCCAGGGGGCACGGACACCGGGGAGCTGTTTTTT. Its translation is CASSTPGGTDTGELFF.

As for this clone: A read error may account for a junction end that differs from germline. The chain joins TRBV28 to TRBJ2-1; tentative D call: TRBD2 (6 bases). CDR3 length: 13 residues. Germline values: CDR1 MDHEN, CDR2 SYDVKM. This CDR3 reads CVSCGVAYNEQFF. CDR3 nucleotide sequence: TGTGTCAGCTGCGGGGTCGCCTACAATGAGCAGTTCTTC.

This clone was recorded only once. The V call is TRBV6-1, the J call TRBJ1-6; TRBD1 is a possible D gene (5 bases). Trimming took 1 base from V and 6 from J, leaving 13 bases between them. CDR1 is MNHNS and CDR2 is SASEGT in the germline V gene. The CDR3 length is 16 residues. The CDR3 coding sequence is TGTGCCAGCAGTGAAGAATGGGGACGGAGTAATTCACCCCTCCACTTT. It codes for CASSEEWGRSNSPLHF.

The chain carries TRBV7-8 and TRBJ2-1, with D unresolved. With 3 bases removed from V and 6 bases from J, the gap between germline ends came to 6 bases. The CDR3 loop spans 12 amino acids. Germline assignment: CDR1 SGHVS and CDR2 FQNEAQ. CDR3 residues: CASSFWSNEQFF. The CDR3 region has the DNA TGTGCCAGCAGCTTCTGGAGCAATGAGCAGTTCTTC. Full variable domain (missing parts from reference TRBV7-8 and TRBJ2-1): GAGVSQSPRYKVAKRGQDVALRCDPISGHVSLFWYQQALGQGPEFLTYFQNEAQLDKSGLPSDRFFAERPEGSVSTLKIQRTQQEDSAVYLCASSFWSNEQFFGPGTRLTVL.

The J gene is TRBJ2-2, the V gene TRBV9; D gene uncertain. V was pared by 0 bases and J by 3 bases, with 3 bases between. Germline V CDR1 and CDR2: SGDLS, YYNGEE. The CDR3 spans 13 residues. CDR3 in amino acids: CASSVDDTGELFF. The DNA of the CDR3 is TGTGCCAGCAGCGTAGACGACACCGGGGAGCTGTTTTTT.

The V and J genes are TRBV10-2 and TRBJ2-7; either TRBD1 or TRBD2 may supply D (5 bases each). The V end lost 3 bases, the J end lost 0 bases, and 9 bases lay between the germline ends. Germline V gives CDR1 WSHSY, CDR2 SAAADI. The CDR3 is 14 residues long. The CDR3 reads CASSEPGSSYEQYF. DNA of the CDR3: TGCGCCAGCAGTGAACCAGGGAGCTCCTACGAGCAGTACTTC.

This rearrangement joins TRBV6-1 to TRBJ1-2; tentative D call: TRBD1 (5 bases). Trimming took off 2 bases at V and 4 bases at J, with 14 bases between the two ends. Per the germline V gene, CDR1 is MNHNS and CDR2 is SASEGT. The CDR3 length is 15 residues. CDR3 loop: CASSERPGFGYGYTF. DNA of the CDR3: TGTGCCAGCAGTGAACGCCCAGGGTTCGGCTATGGCTACACCTTC.